This T cell receptor (beta chain) comes out of a study of T cells after yellow fever vaccination. Trimming took off 6 bases at V and 8 bases at J, with 13 bases between the two ends. CDR1 and CDR2 (germline): SQVTM, ANQGSEA. CDR3 length: 12 residues. Regarding the study as a whole: Abundant clonotypes from the bulk population could have been carried over as contaminants into FACS-sorted repertoires. After the booster, roughly 96% of CD4 and just over 85% of CD8 primary-response clones were re-detected. Researchers noted that a small share of clonotypes showed up in both CD4 and CD8 compartments.

On this clonotype: Antigen unknown.

A process of 5'RACE template switching, which added a universal primer site and UMIs, was used to make TCR cDNA. TCRdb reprocessed the 5' RACE reads via MiXCR and lists one record per CDR3 protein. The sample shows 510,000 or so distinct CDR3 sequences, about a fifth of them seen only once. The chain has TRBV29-1 and TRBJ1-4; possibly TRBD1 for D (5 bases). The material sequenced was PBMCs, taken 15 days after the yellow fever booster vaccination. The clonotype originates from a man aged 25 to 40 who received the YFV17D yellow fever vaccine. This chain's CDR3 is CSVSRGGEKLFF. CDR3 DNA sequence: TGCAGCGTGAGTAGGGGAGGCGAAAAACTGTTTTTT.